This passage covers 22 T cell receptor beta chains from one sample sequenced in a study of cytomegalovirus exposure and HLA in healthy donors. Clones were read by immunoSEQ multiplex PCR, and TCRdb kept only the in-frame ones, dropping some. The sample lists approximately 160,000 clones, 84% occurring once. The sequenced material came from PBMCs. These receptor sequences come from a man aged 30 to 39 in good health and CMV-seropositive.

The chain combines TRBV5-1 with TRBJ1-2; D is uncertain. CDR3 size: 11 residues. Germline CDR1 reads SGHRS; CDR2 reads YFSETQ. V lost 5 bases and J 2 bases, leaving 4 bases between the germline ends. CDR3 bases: TGCGCCAGCAGACAGAACTATGGCTACACCTTC. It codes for CASRQNYGYTF.

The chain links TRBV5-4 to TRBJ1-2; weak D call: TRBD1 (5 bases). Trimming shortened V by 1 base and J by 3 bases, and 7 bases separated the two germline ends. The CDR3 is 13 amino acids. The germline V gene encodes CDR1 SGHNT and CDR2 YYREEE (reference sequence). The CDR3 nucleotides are TGTGCCAGCAGCTTGATAGGGGACTATGGCTACACCTTC. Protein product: CASSLIGDYGYTF.

CDR3 DNA: TGTGCCAGCAGCTTAGGTCCCCAGGCAGCAGGAAACACCATATATTTT. As protein: CASSLGPQAAGNTIYF. This sequence joins TRBV7-2 and TRBJ1-3; D ambiguous. The CDR3 totals 16 residues. V shed 1 base and J shed 4 bases, with 14 bases lying between them. CDR1 and CDR2 (germline): SGHTA, FQGNSA.

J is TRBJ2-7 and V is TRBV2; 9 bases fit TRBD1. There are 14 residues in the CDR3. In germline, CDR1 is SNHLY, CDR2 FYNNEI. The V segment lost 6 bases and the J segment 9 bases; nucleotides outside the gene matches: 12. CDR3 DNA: TGTGCCAGCAGGGCGGACAGGGGCTTATGGTGGCAGTACTTC. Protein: CASRADRGLWWQYF.

The CDR3 DNA follows: TGTGCCAGCAGTGCCCCCGGACTAGCGAGAGGTGAGCAGTTCTTC. Translated, it gives CASSAPGLARGEQFF. The chain has TRBV25-1 and TRBJ2-1, with TRBD2 matching 9 bases. J gave up 9 bases and V 4 bases, and 10 bases lay outside the gene matches. Per germline, CDR1 MGHDK and CDR2 SYGVNS. CDR3 length: 15 residues.

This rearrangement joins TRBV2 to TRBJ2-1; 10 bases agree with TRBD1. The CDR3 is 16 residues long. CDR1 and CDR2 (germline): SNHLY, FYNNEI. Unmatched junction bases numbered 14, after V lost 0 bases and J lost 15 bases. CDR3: CASSEAPSTGTGDRFF. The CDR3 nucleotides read TGTGCCAGCAGTGAAGCCCCCTCCACCGGGACAGGGGATAGGTTCTTC.

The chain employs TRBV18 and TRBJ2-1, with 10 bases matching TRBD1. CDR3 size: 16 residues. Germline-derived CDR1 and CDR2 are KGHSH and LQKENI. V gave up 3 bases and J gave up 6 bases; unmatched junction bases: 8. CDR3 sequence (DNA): TGTGCCAGCTCACCGCTTCGACAGGGGGCTATCAATGAGCAGTTCTTC. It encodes CASSPLRQGAINEQFF.

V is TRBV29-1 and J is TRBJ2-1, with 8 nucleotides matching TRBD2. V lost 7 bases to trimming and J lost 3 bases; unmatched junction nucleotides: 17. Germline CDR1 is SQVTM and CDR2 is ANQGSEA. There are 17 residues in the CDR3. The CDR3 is CSGERGGGPLNYNEQFF. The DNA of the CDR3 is TGCAGCGGGGAGAGGGGCGGGGGGCCGTTAAACTACAATGAGCAGTTCTTC.

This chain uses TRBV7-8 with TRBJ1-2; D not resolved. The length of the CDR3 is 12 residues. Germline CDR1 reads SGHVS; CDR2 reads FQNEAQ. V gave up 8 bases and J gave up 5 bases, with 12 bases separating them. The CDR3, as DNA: TGTGCCAGCGGGGTGAGGGAATATGGCTACACCTTC. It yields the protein CASGVREYGYTF.

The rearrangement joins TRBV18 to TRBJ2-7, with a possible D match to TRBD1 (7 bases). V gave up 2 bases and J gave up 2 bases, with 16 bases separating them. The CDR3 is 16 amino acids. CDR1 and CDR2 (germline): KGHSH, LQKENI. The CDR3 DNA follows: TGTGCCAGCTCACCAGGTGCGGGGACAGACCCCTACGAGCAGTACTTC. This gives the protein CASSPGAGTDPYEQYF.

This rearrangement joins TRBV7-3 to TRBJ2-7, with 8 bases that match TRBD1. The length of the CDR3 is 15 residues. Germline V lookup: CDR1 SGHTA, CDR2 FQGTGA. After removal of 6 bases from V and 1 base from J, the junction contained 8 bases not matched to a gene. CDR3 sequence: CASSEGTGPSYEQYF. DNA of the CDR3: TGTGCCAGCAGTGAGGGGACAGGCCCTTCCTACGAGCAGTACTTC.

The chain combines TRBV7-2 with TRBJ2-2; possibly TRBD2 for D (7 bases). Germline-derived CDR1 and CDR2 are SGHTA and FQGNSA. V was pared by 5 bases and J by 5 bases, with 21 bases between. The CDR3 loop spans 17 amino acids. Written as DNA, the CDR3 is TGTGCCAGCAGCCGCAAGGTTGGGAGGGGGTGGACCGGGGAGCTGTTTTTT. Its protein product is CASSRKVGRGWTGELFF.

CDR3: CASSQSRTGSSGYTF. The CDR3 bases are TGTGCCAGCAGCCAGAGTCGGACAGGGTCCTCTGGCTACACCTTC. The chain employs TRBV6-5 and TRBJ1-2, with 8 bases lining up with TRBD1. CDR1 and CDR2 from the germline V gene are MNHEY and SVGAGI. The CDR3 spans 15 residues. V lost 6 bases and J lost 7; bases outside the gene matches: 13.

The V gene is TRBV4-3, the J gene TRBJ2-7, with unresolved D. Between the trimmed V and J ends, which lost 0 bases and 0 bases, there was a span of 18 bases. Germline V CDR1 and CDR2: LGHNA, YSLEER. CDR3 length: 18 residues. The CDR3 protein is CASSQESPPAKSSYEQYF. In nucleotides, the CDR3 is TGCGCCAGCAGCCAAGAATCTCCCCCAGCGAAGAGCTCCTACGAGCAGTACTTC.

CDR3 loop: CASSLRGAEAFF. The CDR3 coding sequence is TGTGCCAGCAGCTTACGGGGGGCTGAAGCTTTCTTT. This rearrangement joins TRBV7-9 to TRBJ1-1; a possible D gene is TRBD1 (5 bases). This CDR3 has 12 amino acids. V was shortened by 2 bases and J by 6 bases, with 7 bases between the two germline ends. Germline CDR1 and CDR2: SEHNR and FQNEAQ (reference sequence).

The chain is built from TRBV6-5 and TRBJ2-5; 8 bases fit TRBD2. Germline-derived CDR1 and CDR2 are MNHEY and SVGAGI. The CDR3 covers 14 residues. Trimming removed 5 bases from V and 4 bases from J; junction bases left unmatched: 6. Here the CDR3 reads CASSPTSGRETQYF. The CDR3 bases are TGTGCCAGCAGTCCTACGAGCGGGAGAGAGACCCAGTACTTC.

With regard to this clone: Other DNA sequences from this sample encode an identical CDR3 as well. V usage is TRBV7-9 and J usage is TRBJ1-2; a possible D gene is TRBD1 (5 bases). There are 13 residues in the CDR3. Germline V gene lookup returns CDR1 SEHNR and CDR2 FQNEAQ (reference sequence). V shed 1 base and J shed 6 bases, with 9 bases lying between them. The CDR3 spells CASSLGRADGYTF. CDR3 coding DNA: TGTGCCAGCAGCTTAGGCAGGGCCGATGGCTACACCTTC.

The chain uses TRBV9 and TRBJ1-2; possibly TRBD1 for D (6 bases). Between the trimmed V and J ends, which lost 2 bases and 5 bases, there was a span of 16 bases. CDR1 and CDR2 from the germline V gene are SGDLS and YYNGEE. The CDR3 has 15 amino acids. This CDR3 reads CASSVDSFSVYGYTF. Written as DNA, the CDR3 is TGTGCCAGCAGCGTGGACAGCTTTTCCGTTTATGGCTACACCTTC.

The CDR3 here is CASSTGTGREKLFF. The CDR3, as DNA: TGCGCCAGCAGCACCGGGACAGGGCGTGAAAAACTGTTTTTT. V gene TRBV4-1 combines with J gene TRBJ1-4; TRBD1 agrees at 9 bases. V lost 5 bases to trimming and J lost 7 bases; unmatched junction nucleotides: 5. The CDR3 length is 14 residues. Germline-derived CDR1 and CDR2 are MGHRA and YSYEKL.

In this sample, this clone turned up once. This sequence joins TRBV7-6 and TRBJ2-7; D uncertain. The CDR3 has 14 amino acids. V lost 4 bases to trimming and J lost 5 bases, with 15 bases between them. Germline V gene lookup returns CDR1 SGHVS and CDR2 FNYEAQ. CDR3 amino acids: CASSSRYLEDEQYF. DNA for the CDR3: TGTGCCAGCAGCTCTCGGTACCTTGAGGACGAGCAGTACTTC.

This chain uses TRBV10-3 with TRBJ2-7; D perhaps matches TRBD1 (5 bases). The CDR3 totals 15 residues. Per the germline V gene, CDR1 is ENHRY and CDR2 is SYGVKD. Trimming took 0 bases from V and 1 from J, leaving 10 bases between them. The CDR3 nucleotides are TGTGCCATCAGTGAGTCGACAGACTTTTCCTACGAGCAGTACTTC. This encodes CAISESTDFSYEQYF.

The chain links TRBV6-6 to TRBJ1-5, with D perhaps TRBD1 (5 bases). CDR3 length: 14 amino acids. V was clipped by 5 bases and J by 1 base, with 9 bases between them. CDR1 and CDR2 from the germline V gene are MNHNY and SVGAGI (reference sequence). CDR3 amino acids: CASSVSGSNQPQHF. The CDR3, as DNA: TGTGCCAGCAGTGTCTCAGGGAGCAATCAGCCCCAGCATTTT.